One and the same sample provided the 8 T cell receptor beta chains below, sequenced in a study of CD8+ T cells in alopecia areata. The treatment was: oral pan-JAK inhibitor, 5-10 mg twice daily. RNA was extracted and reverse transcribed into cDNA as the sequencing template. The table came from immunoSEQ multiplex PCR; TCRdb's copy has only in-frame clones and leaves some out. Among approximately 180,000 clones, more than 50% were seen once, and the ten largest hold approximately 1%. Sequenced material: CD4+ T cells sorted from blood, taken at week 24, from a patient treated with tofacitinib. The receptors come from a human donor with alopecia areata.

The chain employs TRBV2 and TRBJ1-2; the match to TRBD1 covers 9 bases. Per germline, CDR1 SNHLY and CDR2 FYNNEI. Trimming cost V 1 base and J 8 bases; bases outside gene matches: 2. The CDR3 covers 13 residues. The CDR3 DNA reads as TGTGCCAGCAGTGAAGAGGACAGGGGAGGCTACACCTTC. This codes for CASSEEDRGGYTF.

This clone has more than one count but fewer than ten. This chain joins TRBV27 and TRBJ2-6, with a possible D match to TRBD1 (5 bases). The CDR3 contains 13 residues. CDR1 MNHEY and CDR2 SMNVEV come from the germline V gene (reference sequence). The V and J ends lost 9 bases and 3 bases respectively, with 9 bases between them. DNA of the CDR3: TGTGCCAGTAGGGGCGGTGGGGCCAACGTCCTGACTTTC. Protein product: CASRGGGANVLTF. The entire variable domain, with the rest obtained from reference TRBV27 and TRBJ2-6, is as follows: EAQVTQNPRYLITVTGKKLTVTCSQNMNHEYMSWYRQDPGLGLRQIYYSMNVEVTDKGDVPEGYKVSRKEKRNFPLILESPSPNQTSLYFCASRGGGANVLTFGAGSRLTVL.

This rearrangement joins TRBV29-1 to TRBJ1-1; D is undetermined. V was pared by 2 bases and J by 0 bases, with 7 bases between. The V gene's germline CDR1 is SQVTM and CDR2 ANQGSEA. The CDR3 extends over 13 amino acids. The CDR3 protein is CSVEQQLNTEAFF. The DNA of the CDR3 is TGCAGCGTTGAACAACAGCTGAACACTGAAGCTTTCTTT.

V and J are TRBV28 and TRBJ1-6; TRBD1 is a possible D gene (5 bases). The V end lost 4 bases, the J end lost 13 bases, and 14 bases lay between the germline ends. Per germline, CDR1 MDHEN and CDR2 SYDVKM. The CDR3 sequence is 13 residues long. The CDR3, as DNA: TGTGCCAGCAGTTCCGGGGGGGTTCGGCCCCTCCACTTT. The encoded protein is CASSSGGVRPLHF.

In DNA, the CDR3 is TGCGCCAGCAGCTCGGACGGGTACAATGAGCAGTTCTTC. The encoded protein is CASSSDGYNEQFF. The chain couples TRBV5-1 to TRBJ2-1; D is ambiguous. The CDR3 length is 13 residues. Trimming left V 3 bases short and J 4 bases short, with 8 bases between. Germline V CDR1 and CDR2: SGHRS, YFSETQ.

The CDR3 DNA is TGTGCCAGCAGTGAAGTTAGGAACACCGGGGAGCTGTTTTTT. This translates into CASSEVRNTGELFF. The chain combines TRBV2 with TRBJ2-2; D call uncertain. V lost 1 base to trimming and J lost 1 base, with 4 bases between them. The length of the CDR3 is 14 residues. CDR1 is SNHLY and CDR2 is FYNNEI in the germline V gene.

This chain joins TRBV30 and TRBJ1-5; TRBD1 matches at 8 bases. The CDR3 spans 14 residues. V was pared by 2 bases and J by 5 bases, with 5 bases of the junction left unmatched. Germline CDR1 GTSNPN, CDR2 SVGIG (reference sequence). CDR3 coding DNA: TGTGCCTGGAGTACAGGGGGAATTGATCAGCCCCAGCATTTT. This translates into CAWSTGGIDQPQHF.

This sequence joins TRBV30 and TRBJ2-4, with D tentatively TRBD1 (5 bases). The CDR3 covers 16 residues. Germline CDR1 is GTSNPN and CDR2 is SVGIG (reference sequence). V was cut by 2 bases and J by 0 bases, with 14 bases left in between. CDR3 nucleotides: TGTGCCTGGAGTTTAACCGACAGAATAGCCAAAAACATTCAGTACTTC. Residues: CAWSLTDRIAKNIQYF.